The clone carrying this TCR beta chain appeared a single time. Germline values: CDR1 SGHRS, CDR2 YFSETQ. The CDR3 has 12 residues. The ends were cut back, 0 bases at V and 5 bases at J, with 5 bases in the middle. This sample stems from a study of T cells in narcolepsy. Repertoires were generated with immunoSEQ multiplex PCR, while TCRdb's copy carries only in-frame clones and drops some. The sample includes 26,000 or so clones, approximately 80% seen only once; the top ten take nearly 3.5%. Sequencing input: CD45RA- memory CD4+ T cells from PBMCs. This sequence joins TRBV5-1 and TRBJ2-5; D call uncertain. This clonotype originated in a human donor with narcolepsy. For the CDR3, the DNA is TGCGCCAGCAGCTTGGTAGGGGAGACCCAGTACTTC. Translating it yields CASSLVGETQYF.